This TCR beta chain was identified during a study of blood T cells in healthy people across ages. The CDR3 is 13 residues long. V shed 5 bases, J shed 4 bases, and the junction held 2 bases outside the gene matches. Germline V gene lookup returns CDR1 SNHLY and CDR2 FYNNEI. Sample-barcoded 5' priming and a J-beta primer mix drove a second PCR of roughly 6 to 12 cycles. TCRdb recomputed calls from the 5' RACE reads with MiXCR, one row per CDR3 protein. The sample has approximately 1.5 million distinct CDR3 sequences, approximately 39% seen once. Input material: blood. The rearrangement joins TRBV2 to TRBJ2-1; TRBD1 matches at 7 bases. The receptor's source is a woman younger than 30 in good health. CDR3 nucleotides: TGTGCCAGCAGTATGACAGGGTACAATGAGCAGTTCTTC. It translates to CASSMTGYNEQFF. Full variable domain (outside the CDR3, taken from reference TRBV2 and TRBJ2-1): EPEVTQTPSHQVTQMGQEVILRCVPISNHLYFYWYRQILGQKVEFLVSFYNNEISEKSEIFDDQFSVERPDGSNFTLKIRSTKLEDSAMYFCASSMTGYNEQFFGPGTRLTVL.